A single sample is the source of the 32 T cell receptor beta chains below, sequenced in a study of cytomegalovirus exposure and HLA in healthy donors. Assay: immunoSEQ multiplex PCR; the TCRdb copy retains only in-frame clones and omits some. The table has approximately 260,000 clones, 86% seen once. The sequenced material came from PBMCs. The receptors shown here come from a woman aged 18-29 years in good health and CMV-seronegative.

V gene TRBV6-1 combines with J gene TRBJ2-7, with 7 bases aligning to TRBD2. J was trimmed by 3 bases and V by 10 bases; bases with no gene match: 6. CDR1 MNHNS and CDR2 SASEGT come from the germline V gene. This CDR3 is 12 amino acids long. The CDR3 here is CATQRGVYEQYF. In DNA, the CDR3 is TGTGCCACCCAACGGGGGGTCTACGAGCAGTACTTC.

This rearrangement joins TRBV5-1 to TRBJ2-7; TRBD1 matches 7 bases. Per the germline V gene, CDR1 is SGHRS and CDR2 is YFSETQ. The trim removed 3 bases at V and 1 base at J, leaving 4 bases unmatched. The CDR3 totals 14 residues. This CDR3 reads CASSSRTGSYEQYF. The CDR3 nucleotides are TGCGCCAGCAGCTCAAGGACAGGATCCTACGAGCAGTACTTC.

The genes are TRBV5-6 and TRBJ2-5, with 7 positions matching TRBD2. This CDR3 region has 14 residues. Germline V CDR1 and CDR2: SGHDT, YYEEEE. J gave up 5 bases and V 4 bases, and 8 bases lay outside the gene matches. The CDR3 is CASSLDGAGETQYF. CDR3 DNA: TGTGCCAGCAGCCTAGATGGAGCGGGGGAGACCCAGTACTTC. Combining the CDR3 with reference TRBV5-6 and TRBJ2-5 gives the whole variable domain DAGVTQSPTHLIKTRGQQVTLRCSPKSGHDTVSWYQQALGQGPQFIFQYYEEEERQRGNFPDRFSGHQFPNYSSELNVNALLLGDSALYLCASSLDGAGETQYFGPGTRLLVL.

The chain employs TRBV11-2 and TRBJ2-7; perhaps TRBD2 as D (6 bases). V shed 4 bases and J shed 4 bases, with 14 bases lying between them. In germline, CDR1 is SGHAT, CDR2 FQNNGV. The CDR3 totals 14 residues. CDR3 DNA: TGTGCCAGCAGCTCCCGGGACTCCGTTTACGAGCAGTACTTC. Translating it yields CASSSRDSVYEQYF. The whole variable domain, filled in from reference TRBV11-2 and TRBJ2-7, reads EAGVAQSPRYKIIEKRQSVAFWCNPISGHATLYWYQQILGQGPKLLIQFQNNGVVDDSQLPKDRFSAERLKGVDSTLKIQPAKLEDSAVYLCASSSRDSVYEQYFGPGTRLTVT.

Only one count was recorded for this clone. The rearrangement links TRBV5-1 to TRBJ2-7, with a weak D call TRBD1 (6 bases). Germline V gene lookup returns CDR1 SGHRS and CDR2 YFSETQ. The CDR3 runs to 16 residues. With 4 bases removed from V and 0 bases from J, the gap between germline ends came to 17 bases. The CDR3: CASSRIDTGFSYEQYF. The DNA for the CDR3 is TGCGCCAGCAGCCGCATTGACACAGGGTTCTCCTACGAGCAGTACTTC.

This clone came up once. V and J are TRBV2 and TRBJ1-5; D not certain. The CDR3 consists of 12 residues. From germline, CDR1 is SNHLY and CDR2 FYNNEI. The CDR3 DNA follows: TGTGCATATCACAACGGCAATCAGCCCCAGCATTTT. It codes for CAYHNGNQPQHF.

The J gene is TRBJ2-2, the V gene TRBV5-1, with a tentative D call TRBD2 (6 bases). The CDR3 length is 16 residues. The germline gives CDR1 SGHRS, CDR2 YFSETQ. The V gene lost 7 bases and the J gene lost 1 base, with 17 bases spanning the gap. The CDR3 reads CASHKGLARNTGELFF. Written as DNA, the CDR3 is TGCGCCAGCCACAAGGGGCTAGCGAGGAACACCGGGGAGCTGTTTTTT.

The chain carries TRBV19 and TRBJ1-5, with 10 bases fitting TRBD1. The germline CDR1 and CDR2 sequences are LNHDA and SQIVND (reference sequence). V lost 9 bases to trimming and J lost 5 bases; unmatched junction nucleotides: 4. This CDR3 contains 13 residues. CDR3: CASSDRGDQPQHF. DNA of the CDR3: TGTGCCAGCTCGGACAGGGGGGATCAGCCCCAGCATTTT.

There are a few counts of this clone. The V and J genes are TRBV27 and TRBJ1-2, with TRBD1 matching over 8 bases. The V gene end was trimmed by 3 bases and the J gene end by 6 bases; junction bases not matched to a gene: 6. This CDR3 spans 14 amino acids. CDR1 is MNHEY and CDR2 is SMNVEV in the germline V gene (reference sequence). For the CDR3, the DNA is TGTGCCAGCAGTTTGAGGCAGGGGGCTCATGGCTACACCTTC. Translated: CASSLRQGAHGYTF.

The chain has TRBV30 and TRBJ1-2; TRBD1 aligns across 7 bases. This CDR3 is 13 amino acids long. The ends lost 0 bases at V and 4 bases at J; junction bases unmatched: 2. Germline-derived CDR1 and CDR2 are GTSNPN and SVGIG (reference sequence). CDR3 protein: CAWSVNRGYGYTF. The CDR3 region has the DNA TGTGCCTGGAGTGTAAACAGGGGCTATGGCTACACCTTC.

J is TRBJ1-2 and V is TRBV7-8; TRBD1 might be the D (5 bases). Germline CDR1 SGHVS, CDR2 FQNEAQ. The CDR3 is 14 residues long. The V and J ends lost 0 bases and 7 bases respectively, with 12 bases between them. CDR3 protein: CASSLAGGGGGYTF. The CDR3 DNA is TGTGCCAGCAGCTTAGCCGGCGGGGGGGGTGGCTACACCTTC.

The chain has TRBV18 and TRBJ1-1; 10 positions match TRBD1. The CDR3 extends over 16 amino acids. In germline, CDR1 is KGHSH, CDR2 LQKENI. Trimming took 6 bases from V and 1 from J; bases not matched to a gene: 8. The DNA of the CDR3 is TGTGCCAGCTCTCCCGGGACAGGGGTCGGGAACACTGAAGCTTTCTTT. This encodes CASSPGTGVGNTEAFF. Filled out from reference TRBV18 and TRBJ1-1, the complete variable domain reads NAGVMQNPRHLVRRRGQEARLRCSPMKGHSHVYWYRQLPEEGLKFMVYLQKENIIDESGMPKERFSAEFPKEGPSILRIQQVVRGDSAAYFCASSPGTGVGNTEAFFGQGTRLTVV.

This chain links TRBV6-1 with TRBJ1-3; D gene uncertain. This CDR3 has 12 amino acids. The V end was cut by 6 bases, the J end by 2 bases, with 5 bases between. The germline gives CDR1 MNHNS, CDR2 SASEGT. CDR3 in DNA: TGTGCCAGCAGGGAGGCTGGAAACACCATATATTTT. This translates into CASREAGNTIYF.

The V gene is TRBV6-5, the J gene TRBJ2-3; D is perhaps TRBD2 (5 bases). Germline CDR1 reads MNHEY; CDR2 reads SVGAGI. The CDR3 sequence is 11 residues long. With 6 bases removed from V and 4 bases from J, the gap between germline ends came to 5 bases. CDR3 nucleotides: TGTGCCAGCAGGGAGGCAGATACGCAGTATTTT. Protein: CASREADTQYF.

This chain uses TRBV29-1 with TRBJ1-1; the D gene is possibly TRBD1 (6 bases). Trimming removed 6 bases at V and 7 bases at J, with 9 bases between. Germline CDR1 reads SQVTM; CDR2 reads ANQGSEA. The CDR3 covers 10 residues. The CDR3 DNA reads TGCAGCGTCGGACAGATTGAAGCTTTCTTT. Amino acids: CSVGQIEAFF.

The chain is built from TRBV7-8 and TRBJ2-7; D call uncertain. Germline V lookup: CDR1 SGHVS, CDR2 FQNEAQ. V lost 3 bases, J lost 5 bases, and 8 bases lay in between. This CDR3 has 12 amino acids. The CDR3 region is CASSFIRDEQYF. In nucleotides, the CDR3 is TGTGCCAGCAGCTTCATCCGGGACGAGCAGTACTTC.

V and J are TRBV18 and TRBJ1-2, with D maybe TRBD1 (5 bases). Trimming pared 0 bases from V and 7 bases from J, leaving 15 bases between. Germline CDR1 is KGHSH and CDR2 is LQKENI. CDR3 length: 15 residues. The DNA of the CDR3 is TGTGCCAGCTCACCACCCCAAGGGGCGCAGGGTGGCTACACCTTC. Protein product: CASSPPQGAQGGYTF.

DNA of the CDR3: TGCGCCAGCAGCCAGCAGGTCGTGGGTACAGATACGCAGTATTTT. Its translation: CASSQQVVGTDTQYF. The chain has TRBV4-3 and TRBJ2-3; no clear D. CDR1 is LGHNA and CDR2 is YSLEER in the germline V gene. The V and J ends lost 3 bases and 3 bases respectively, with 13 bases between them. The CDR3 runs 15 residues.

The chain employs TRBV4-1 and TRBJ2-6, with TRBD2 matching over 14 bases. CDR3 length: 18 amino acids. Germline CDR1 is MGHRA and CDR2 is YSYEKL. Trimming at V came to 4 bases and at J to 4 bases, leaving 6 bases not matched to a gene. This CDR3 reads CASSPTSGRVSGANVLTF. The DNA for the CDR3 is TGCGCCAGCAGCCCGACTAGCGGGAGGGTATCCGGGGCCAACGTCCTGACTTTC.

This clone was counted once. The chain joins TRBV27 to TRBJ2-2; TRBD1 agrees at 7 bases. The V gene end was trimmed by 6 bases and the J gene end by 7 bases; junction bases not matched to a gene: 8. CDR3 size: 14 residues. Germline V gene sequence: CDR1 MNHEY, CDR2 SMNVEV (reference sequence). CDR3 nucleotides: TGTGCCAGCAGACTTAACAGGGGTGGCGGGGAGCTGTTTTTT. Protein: CASRLNRGGGELFF.

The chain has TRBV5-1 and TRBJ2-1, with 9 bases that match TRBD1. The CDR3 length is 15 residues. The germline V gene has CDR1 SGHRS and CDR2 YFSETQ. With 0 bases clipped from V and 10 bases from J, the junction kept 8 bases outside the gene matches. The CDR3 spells CASSLDGTGIREQFF. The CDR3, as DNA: TGCGCCAGCAGCTTGGATGGGACAGGGATAAGGGAGCAGTTCTTC.

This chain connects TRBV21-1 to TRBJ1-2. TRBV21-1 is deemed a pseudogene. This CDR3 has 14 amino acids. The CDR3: CASSKRRERYGYTF. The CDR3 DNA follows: TGTGCCAGCAGCAAAAGGAGGGAGCGATATGGCTACACCTTC.

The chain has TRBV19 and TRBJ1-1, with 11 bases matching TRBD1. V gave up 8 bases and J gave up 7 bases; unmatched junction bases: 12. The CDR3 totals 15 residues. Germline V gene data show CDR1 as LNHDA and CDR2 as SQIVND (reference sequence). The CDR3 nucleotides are TGTGCCAGTCAAATTCGGACAGGGGGCGCAGATGAAGCTTTCTTT. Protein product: CASQIRTGGADEAFF. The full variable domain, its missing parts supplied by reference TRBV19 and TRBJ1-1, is DGGITQSPKYLFRKEGQNVTLSCEQNLNHDAMYWYRQDPGQGLRLIYYSQIVNDFQKGDIAEGYSVSREKKESFPLTVTSAQKNPTAFYLCASQIRTGGADEAFFGQGTRLTVV.

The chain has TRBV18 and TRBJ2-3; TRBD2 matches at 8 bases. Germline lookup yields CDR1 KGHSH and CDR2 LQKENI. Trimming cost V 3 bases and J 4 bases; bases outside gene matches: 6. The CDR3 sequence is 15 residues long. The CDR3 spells CASSPPDGRADTQYF. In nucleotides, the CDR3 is TGTGCCAGCTCACCGCCGGACGGGAGGGCAGATACGCAGTATTTT.

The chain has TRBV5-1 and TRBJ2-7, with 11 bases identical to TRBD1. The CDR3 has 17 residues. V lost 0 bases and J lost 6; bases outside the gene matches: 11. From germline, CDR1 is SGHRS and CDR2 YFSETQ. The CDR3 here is CASSLGTGGERLGEQYF. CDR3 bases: TGCGCCAGCAGCTTGGGGACAGGGGGCGAGAGACTTGGCGAGCAGTACTTC. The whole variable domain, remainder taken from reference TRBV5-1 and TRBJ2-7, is KAGVTQTPRYLIKTRGQQVTLSCSPISGHRSVSWYQQTPGQGLQFLFEYFSETQRNKGNFPGRFSGRQFSNSRSEMNVSTLELGDSALYLCASSLGTGGERLGEQYFGPGTRLTVT.

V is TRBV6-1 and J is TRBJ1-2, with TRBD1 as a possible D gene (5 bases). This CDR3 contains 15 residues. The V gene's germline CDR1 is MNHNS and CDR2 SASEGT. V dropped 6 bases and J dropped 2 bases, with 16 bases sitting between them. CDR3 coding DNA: TGTGCCAGCAGAGAACCCAAGGGGTGGAACTATGGCTACACCTTC. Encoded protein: CASREPKGWNYGYTF.

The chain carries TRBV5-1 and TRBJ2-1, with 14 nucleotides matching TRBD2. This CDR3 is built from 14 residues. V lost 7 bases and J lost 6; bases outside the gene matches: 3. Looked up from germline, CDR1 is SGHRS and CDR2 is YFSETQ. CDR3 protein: CASGLAGGSNEQFF. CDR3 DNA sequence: TGCGCCAGCGGACTAGCGGGAGGAAGCAATGAGCAGTTCTTC.

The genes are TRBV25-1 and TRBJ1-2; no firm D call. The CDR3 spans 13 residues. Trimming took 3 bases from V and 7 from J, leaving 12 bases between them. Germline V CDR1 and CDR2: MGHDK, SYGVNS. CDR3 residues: CASSEFVPGGYTF. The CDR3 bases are TGTGCCAGCAGTGAGTTCGTCCCCGGTGGCTACACCTTC.

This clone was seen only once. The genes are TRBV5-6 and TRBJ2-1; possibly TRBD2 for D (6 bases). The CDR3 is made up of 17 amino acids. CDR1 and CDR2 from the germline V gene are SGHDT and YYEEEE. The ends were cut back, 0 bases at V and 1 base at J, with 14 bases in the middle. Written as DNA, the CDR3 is TGTGCCAGCAGCTTGGCTGGACTACCCGCTTCCTACAATGAGCAGTTCTTC. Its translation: CASSLAGLPASYNEQFF.

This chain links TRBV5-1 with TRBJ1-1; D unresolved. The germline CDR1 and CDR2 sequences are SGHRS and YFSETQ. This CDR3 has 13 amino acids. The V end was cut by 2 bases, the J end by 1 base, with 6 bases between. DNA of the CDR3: TGCGCCAGCAGCTTAGGGAGGAACACTGAAGCTTTCTTT. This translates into CASSLGRNTEAFF.

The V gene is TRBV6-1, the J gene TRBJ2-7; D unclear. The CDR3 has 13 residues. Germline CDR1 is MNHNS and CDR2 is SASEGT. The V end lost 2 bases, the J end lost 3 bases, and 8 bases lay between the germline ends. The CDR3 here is CASSESVVYEQYF. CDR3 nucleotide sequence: TGTGCCAGCAGTGAATCAGTGGTCTACGAGCAGTACTTC.

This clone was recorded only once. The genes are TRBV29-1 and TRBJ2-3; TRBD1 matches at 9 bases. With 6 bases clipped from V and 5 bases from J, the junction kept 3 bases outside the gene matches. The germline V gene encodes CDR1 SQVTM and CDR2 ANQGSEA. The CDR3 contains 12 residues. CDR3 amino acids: CSVATGGDTQYF. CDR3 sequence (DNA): TGCAGCGTGGCGACAGGGGGAGATACGCAGTATTTT.